The 18 T cell receptor beta chains below come from one sample, sequenced in a study. Sequencing used immunoSEQ multiplex PCR; TCRdb keeps in-frame clones, though not all of them. The table records 55,000 to 70,000 clones, over 85% of them present only once. Sequenced: PBMCs. The origin of the receptors is a man aged 40-49 years with rheumatoid arthritis.

The rearrangement joins TRBV6-5 to TRBJ1-5, with TRBD1 matching over 7 bases. There are 14 residues in the CDR3. The V segment lost 7 bases and the J segment 1 base; nucleotides outside the gene matches: 4. Germline values: CDR1 MNHEY, CDR2 SVGAGI. The chain's CDR3 is CASTLDRSNQPQHF. DNA for the CDR3: TGTGCCAGCACTCTGGACAGGAGCAATCAGCCCCAGCATTTT.

V is TRBV18 and J is TRBJ1-1, with D perhaps matching TRBD1 (5 bases). Per the germline V gene, CDR1 is KGHSH and CDR2 is LQKENI. Trimming cost V 5 bases and J 0 bases, with 10 bases left between them. The CDR3 is made up of 14 amino acids. CDR3 sequence: CASSEQDMNTEAFF. CDR3 DNA: TGTGCCAGCTCAGAACAGGATATGAACACTGAAGCTTTCTTT.

This sequence joins TRBV5-1 and TRBJ2-7; D is ambiguous. V lost 7 bases to trimming and J lost 1 base, with 12 bases between them. Germline V gene lookup returns CDR1 SGHRS and CDR2 YFSETQ. The CDR3 is made up of 13 amino acids. The CDR3, as DNA: TGCGCCAGCGGCCACATAAGTTCCTACGAGCAGTACTTC. As protein: CASGHISSYEQYF.

J is TRBJ2-1 and V is TRBV28; no firm D call. Between the trimmed V and J ends, which lost 6 bases and 2 bases, there was a span of 14 bases. The CDR3 consists of 15 residues. Germline V gene data show CDR1 as MDHEN and CDR2 as SYDVKM. The CDR3 DNA is TGTGCCAGCAGACCTAGACGGAATACCTACAATGAGCAGTTCTTC. Protein: CASRPRRNTYNEQFF.

This clone showed up just once. The chain joins TRBV7-2 to TRBJ2-7, with D possibly being TRBD1 or TRBD2 (5 bases each). The CDR3 has 16 residues. CDR1 SGHTA and CDR2 FQGNSA come from the germline V gene. V shed 4 bases and J shed 3 bases, with 19 bases lying between them. CDR3 coding DNA: TGTGCCAGCAGCTACTCGCCCACTGGGACGGACTACGAGCAGTACTTC. Protein product: CASSYSPTGTDYEQYF.

The chain is built from TRBV27 and TRBJ2-7; possibly TRBD1 for D (6 bases). CDR1 and CDR2 from the germline V gene are MNHEY and SMNVEV (reference sequence). V dropped 2 bases and J dropped 3 bases, with 8 bases sitting between them. CDR3 length: 13 amino acids. The CDR3 sequence is CASSLRDNYEQYF. The CDR3 DNA reads TGTGCCAGCAGTTTACGGGACAACTACGAGCAGTACTTC.

The chain recombines TRBV7-9 with TRBJ2-7; tentative D call: TRBD1 (5 bases). Trimming left V 5 bases short and J 4 bases short, with 15 bases between. This CDR3 region has 14 residues. Germline lookup yields CDR1 SEHNR and CDR2 FQNEAQ (reference sequence). CDR3 protein: CASSQGGRKYEQYF. DNA of the CDR3: TGTGCCAGCAGCCAGGGTGGCAGGAAATACGAGCAGTACTTC.

The chain has TRBV14 and TRBJ2-1; the match to TRBD1 covers 10 bases. The CDR3 runs to 15 residues. The V gene end was trimmed by 4 bases and the J gene end by 7 bases; junction bases not matched to a gene: 7. Germline CDR1 reads SGHDN; CDR2 reads FVKESK. The CDR3 bases are TGTGCCAGCAGCCTTGGGGGACAGGGGAGTAATGAGCAGTTCTTC. Translating gives CASSLGGQGSNEQFF.

The chain recombines TRBV5-4 with TRBJ1-6; weak D call: TRBD1 (6 bases). Per the germline V gene, CDR1 is SGHNT and CDR2 is YYREEE (reference sequence). The V end was cut by 3 bases, the J end by 0 bases, with 13 bases between. This CDR3 is built from 17 residues. CDR3 amino acids: CASSYSTGSSYNSPLHF. CDR3 bases: TGTGCCAGCAGCTATTCCACAGGGAGCTCCTATAATTCACCCCTCCACTTT.

The genes are TRBV11-2 and TRBJ1-6; TRBD1 is a possible D gene (5 bases). Trimming removed 3 bases at V and 9 bases at J, with 12 bases between. CDR3 length: 14 amino acids. Per the germline V gene, CDR1 is SGHAT and CDR2 is FQNNGV. DNA of the CDR3: TGTGCCAGCAGCTTCGGGGGAAGGCCTTCACCCCTCCACTTT. This gives the protein CASSFGGRPSPLHF.

The chain combines TRBV12-5 with TRBJ1-5; 8 bases line up with TRBD1. Germline CDR1 LGHNT, CDR2 FRNRAP. The CDR3 runs 14 residues. Trimming took 3 bases from V and 6 from J; bases not matched to a gene: 4. DNA of the CDR3: TGTGCTAGTGGTTTTCGGACAGGGACTCAGCCCCAGCATTTT. Protein product: CASGFRTGTQPQHF. The variable domain in full, completed from reference TRBV12-5 and TRBJ1-5, reads DARVTQTPRHKVTEMGQEVTMRCQPILGHNTVFWYRQTMMQGLELLAYFRNRAPLDDSGMPKDRFSAEMPDATLATLKIQPSEPRDSAVYFCASGFRTGTQPQHFGDGTRLSIL.

V gene TRBV6-2 or TRBV6-3 combines with J gene TRBJ2-7, with 8 bases matching TRBD1. Germline V lookup: CDR1 MNHEY, CDR2 SVGEGT. CDR3 length equals 12 residues. Unmatched junction bases numbered 3, after V lost 5 bases and J lost 6 bases. CDR3 amino acids: CASSDRGSEQYF. For the CDR3, the DNA is TGTGCCAGCAGTGACAGGGGCTCCGAGCAGTACTTC.

The chain links TRBV27 to TRBJ2-1, with 9 bases that match TRBD2. The CDR3 runs 16 residues. V was clipped by 4 bases and J by 7 bases; unmatched bases: 11. The V gene's germline CDR1 is MNHEY and CDR2 SMNVEV (reference sequence). The CDR3 DNA reads TGTGCCAGCAGTTCCCGGACTAGCGATCCAGTAAATGAGCAGTTCTTC. It yields the protein CASSSRTSDPVNEQFF.

V and J are TRBV4-3 and TRBJ2-1, with D possibly matching TRBD2 (6 bases). Germline assignment: CDR1 LGHNA and CDR2 YSLEER. The V end lost 1 base, the J end lost 0 bases, and 7 bases lay between the germline ends. The CDR3 is 15 amino acids. This CDR3 reads CASSQVADSYNEQFF. In DNA, the CDR3 is TGCGCCAGCAGCCAAGTAGCGGACTCCTACAATGAGCAGTTCTTC.

The chain combines TRBV6-5 with TRBJ2-3, with a possible D match to TRBD1 (6 bases). CDR3 length equals 14 residues. Germline values: CDR1 MNHEY, CDR2 SVGAGI. V was clipped by 7 bases and J by 4 bases, with 15 bases between them. CDR3 DNA sequence: TGTGCCAGCACCAAACAGGGAAGGTCAGATACGCAGTATTTT. Translated: CASTKQGRSDTQYF.

The chain joins TRBV18 to TRBJ2-7; no clear D gene. Germline loops: CDR1 KGHSH, CDR2 LQKENI. The CDR3 is 12 amino acids. V lost 2 bases, J lost 3 bases, and 5 bases lay in between. CDR3 DNA sequence: TGTGCCAGCTCACCAAACCTCTACGAGCAGTACTTC. Translating gives CASSPNLYEQYF.

There are a few counts of this clone. This chain links TRBV27 with TRBJ1-1, with D tentatively TRBD1 (6 bases). The germline V gene has CDR1 MNHEY and CDR2 SMNVEV (reference sequence). The CDR3 extends over 13 amino acids. V lost 6 bases, J lost 3 bases, and 11 bases lay in between. The CDR3, as DNA: TGTGCCAGCAGGAAACAGGGCTACACTGAAGCTTTCTTT. Its translation: CASRKQGYTEAFF.

The chain has TRBV4-1 and TRBJ1-5, with D unclear. Trimming pared 0 bases from V and 4 bases from J, leaving 16 bases between. Germline CDR1 is MGHRA and CDR2 is YSYEKL. The CDR3 covers 17 residues. In nucleotides, the CDR3 is TGCGCCAGCAGCCAAGAAACGAACTCCCGGGGAAATCAGCCCCAGCATTTT. Translation gives CASSQETNSRGNQPQHF.